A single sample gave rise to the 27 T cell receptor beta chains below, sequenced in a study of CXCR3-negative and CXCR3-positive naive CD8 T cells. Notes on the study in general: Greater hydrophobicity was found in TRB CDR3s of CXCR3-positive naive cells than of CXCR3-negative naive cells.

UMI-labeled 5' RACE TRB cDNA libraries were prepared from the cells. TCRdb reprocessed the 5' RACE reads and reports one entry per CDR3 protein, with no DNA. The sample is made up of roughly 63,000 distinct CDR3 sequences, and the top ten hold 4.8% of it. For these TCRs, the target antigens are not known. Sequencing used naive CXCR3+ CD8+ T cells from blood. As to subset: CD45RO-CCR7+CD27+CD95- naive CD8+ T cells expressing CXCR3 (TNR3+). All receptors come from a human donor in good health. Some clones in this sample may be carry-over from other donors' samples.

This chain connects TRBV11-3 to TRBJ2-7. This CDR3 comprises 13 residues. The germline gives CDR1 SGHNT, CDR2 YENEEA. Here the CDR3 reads CASSWADFYEQYF.

This CDR3 is CASSSAWANEQFF. The J gene is TRBJ2-1, the V gene TRBV7-9. The CDR3 extends over 13 amino acids. CDR1 is SEHNR and CDR2 is FQNEAQ in the germline V gene (reference sequence).

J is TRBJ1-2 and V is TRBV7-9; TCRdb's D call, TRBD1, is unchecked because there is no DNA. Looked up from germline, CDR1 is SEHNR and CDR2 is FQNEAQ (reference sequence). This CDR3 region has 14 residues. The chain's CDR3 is CASSPPGQLSGYTF.

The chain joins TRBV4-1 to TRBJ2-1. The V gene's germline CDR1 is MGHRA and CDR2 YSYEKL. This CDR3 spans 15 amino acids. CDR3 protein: CASSQDSQGINEQFF.

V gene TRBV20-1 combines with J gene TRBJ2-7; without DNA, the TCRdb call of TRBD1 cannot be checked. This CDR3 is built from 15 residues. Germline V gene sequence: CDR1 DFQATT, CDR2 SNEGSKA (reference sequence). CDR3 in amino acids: CSAGGGRGDKYEQYF.

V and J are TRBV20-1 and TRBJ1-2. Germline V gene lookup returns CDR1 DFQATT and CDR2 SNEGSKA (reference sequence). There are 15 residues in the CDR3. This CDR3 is CSARDAKYPNYGYTF.

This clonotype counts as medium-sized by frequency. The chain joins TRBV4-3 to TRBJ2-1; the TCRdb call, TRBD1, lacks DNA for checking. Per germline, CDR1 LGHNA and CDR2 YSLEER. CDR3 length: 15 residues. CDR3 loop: CASSRGESSYNEQFF.

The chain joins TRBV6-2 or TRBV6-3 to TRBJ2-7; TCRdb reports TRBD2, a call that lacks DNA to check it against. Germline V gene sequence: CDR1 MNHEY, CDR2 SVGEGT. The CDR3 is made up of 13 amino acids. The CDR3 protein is CASGEGENDEQYF.

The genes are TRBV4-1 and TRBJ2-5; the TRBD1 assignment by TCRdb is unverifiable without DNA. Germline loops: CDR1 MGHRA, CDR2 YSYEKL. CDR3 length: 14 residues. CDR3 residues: CASMPPGEQETQYF.

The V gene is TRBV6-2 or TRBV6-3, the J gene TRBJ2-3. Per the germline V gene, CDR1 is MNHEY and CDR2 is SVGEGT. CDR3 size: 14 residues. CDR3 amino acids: CASSYSRPSDTQYF.

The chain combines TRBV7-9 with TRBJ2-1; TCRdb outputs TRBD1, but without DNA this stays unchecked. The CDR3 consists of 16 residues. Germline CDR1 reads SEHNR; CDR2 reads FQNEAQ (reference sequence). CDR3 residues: CASSLEGAAPYNEQFF.

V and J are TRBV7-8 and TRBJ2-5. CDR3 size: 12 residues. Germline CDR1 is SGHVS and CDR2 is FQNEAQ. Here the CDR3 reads CASSPNQETQYF. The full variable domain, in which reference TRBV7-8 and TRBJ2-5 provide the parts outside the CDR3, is GAGVSQSPRYKVAKRGQDVALRCDPISGHVSLFWYQQALGQGPEFLTYFQNEAQLDKSGLPSDRFFAERPEGSVSTLKIQRTQQEDSAVYLCASSPNQETQYFGPGTRLLVL.

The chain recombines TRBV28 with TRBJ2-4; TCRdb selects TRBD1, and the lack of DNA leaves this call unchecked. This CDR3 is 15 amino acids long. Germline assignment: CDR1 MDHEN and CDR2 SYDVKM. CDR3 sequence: CASSIGTGGGNIQYF.

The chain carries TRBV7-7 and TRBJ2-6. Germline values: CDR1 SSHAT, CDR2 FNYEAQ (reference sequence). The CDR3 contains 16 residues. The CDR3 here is CASSLGRSSGANVLTF.

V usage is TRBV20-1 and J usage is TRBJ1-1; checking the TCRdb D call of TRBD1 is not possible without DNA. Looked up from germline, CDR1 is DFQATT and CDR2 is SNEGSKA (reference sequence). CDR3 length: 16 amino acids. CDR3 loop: CSARDFSGTGNTEAFF.

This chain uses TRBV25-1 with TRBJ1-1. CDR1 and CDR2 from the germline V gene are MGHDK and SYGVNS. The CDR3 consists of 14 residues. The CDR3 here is CASSEYWGNTEAFF.

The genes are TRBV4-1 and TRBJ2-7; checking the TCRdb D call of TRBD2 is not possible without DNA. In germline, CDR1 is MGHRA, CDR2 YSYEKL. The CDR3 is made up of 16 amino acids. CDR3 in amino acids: CASSQDALAGHYEQYF.

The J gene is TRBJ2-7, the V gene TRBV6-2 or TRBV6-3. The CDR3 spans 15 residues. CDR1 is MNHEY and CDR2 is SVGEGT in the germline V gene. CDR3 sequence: CASSYSNRNNYEQYF.

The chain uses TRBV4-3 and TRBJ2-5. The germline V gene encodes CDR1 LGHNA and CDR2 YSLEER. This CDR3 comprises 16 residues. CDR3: CASSQDRDGVPGTQYF.

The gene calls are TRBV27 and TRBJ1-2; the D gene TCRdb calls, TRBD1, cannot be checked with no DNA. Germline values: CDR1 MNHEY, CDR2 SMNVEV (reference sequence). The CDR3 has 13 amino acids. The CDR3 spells CASSPRGSYGYTF.

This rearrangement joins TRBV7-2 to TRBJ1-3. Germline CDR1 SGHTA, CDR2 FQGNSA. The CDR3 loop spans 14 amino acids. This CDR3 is CASSLPTSGNTIYF.

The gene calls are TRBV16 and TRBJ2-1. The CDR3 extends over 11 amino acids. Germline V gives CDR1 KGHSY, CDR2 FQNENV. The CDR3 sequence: CASSQGSEQFF.

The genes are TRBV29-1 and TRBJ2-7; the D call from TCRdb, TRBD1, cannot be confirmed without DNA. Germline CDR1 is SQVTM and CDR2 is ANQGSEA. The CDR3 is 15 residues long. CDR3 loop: CSVVPRWSSSYEQYF.

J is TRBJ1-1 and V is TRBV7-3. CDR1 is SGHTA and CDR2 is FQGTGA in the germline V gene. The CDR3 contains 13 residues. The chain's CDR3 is CASSLWGSSEVFF.

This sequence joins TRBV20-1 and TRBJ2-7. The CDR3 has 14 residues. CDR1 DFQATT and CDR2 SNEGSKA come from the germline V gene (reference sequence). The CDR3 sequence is CSARDLESSYEQYF.

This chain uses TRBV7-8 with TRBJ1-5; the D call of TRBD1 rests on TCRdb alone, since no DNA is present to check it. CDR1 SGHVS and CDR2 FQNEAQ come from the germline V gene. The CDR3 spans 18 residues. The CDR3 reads CASSLGGGTGYSNQPQHF.

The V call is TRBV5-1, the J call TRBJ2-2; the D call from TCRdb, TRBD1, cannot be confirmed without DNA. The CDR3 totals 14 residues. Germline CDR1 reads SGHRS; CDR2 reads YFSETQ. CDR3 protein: CASSPRDPTAELFF. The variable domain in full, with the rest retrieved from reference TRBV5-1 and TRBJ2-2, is KAGVTQTPRYLIKTRGQQVTLSCSPISGHRSVSWYQQTPGQGLQFLFEYFSETQRNKGNFPGRFSGRQFSNSRSEMNVSTLELGDSALYLCASSPRDPTAELFFGEGSRLTVL.